This T cell receptor (beta chain) was profiled in a study of T cell changes during pregnancy in multiple sclerosis. Germline V gene sequence: CDR1 MDHEN, CDR2 SYDVKM. This CDR3 region has 13 residues. Trimming removed 8 bases from V and 0 bases from J; junction bases left unmatched: 3. Assay used: immunoSEQ multiplex PCR; TCRdb lists only in-frame clones, some missing. The top ten clones hold approximately 2.2% of a sample with fewer than 95,000 clones, 94% of them seen once. This clone showed up just a few times. The sample here was peripheral blood, taken in the third trimester of pregnancy. This sequence originates from a female donor with multiple sclerosis, enrolled in a pregnancy study. V gene TRBV28 combines with J gene TRBJ2-7; TRBD2 matches at 8 bases. For the CDR3, the DNA is TGTGCCAGCGTGACTAGCGCCTCCTACGAGCAGTACTTC. It translates to CASVTSASYEQYF.